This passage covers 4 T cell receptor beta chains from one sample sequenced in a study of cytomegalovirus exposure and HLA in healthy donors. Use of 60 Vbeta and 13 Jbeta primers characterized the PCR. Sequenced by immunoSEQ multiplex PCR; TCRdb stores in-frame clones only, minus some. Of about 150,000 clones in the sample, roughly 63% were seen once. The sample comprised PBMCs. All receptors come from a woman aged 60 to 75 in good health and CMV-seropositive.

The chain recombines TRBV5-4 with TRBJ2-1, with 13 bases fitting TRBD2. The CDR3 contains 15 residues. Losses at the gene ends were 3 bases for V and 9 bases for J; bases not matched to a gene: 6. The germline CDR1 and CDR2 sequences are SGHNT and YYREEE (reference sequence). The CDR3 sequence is CASSSGTSGIREQFF. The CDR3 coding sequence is TGTGCCAGCAGCTCGGGGACTAGCGGGATACGTGAGCAGTTCTTC.

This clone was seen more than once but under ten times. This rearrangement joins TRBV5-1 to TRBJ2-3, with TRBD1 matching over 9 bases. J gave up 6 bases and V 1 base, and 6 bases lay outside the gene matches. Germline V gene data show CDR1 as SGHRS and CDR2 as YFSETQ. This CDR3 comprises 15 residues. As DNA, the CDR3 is TGCGCCAGCAGCTTGAACGGACAGGGGCGTGATACGCAGTATTTT. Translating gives CASSLNGQGRDTQYF.

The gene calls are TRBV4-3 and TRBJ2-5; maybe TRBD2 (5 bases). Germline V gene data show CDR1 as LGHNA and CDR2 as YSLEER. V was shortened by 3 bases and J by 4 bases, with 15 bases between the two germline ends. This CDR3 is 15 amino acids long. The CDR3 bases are TGCGCCAGCAGCCAGTCCTTCGGGGTCGGAGAGACCCAGTACTTC. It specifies CASSQSFGVGETQYF.

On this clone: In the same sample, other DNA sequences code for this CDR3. The CDR3 DNA follows: TGCGCCAGCAGCCCAGGGACATCGGGCAATGAGCAGTTCTTC. Residues: CASSPGTSGNEQFF. The genes are TRBV5-1 and TRBJ2-1, with D perhaps matching TRBD1 (6 bases). Germline V CDR1 and CDR2: SGHRS, YFSETQ. This CDR3 has 14 residues. V was cut by 4 bases and J by 6 bases, with 14 bases left in between.